These 19 T cell receptor beta chains share one sample of origin, sequenced in a study of T-cell reconstitution after alpha-beta-depleted transplantation in children. Library preparation (for TCRbeta) was performed with unique molecular identifiers. TCRdb re-derived calls from the PCR reads in MiXCR, one entry per CDR3 protein. The profile shows nearly 20,000 distinct CDR3 sequences, over 10% of them singletons. Sequencing was performed on PBMCs, mostly from graft donor cells, taken 60 days after TCRalphabeta/CD19-depleted stem cell transplant. The receptors were gathered from a female patient under 10 years old who had a stem cell transplant for congenital amegakaryocytic thrombocytopenia, so the T cells may come from the graft donor.

This clonotype was observed many times. The V call is TRBV3-1, the J call TRBJ2-1; the match to TRBD2 covers 12 bases. The CDR3 contains 15 residues. V lost 4 bases, J lost 9 bases, and 7 bases stayed unmatched. Germline values: CDR1 LGHDT, CDR2 YNNKEL (reference sequence). The DNA of the CDR3 is TGTGCCAGCAGCCCCGGACTAGCGGGACCCCTTGAGCAGTTCTTC. Amino acids: CASSPGLAGPLEQFF.

The sample holds many counts of this clonotype. The V call is TRBV12-3 or TRBV12-4, the J call TRBJ1-1, with 8 bases matching TRBD1. V gave up 6 bases and J gave up 4 bases; unmatched junction bases: 10. The CDR3 sequence is 15 residues long. Here the CDR3 DNA reads TGTGCCAGCAGCCGGAAGACAGGGGCTGGCACTGAAGCTTTCTTT. Amino acid sequence: CASSRKTGAGTEAFF.

V and J are TRBV20-1 and TRBJ2-1; D unresolved. V gave up 5 bases and J gave up 15 bases, with 8 bases separating them. Germline CDR1 DFQATT, CDR2 SNEGSKA (reference sequence). The CDR3 is 8 residues long. In DNA form, the CDR3 reads TGCAGTGCTCCTCTGGGGTTCTTC. It encodes CSAPLGFF.

At least ten counts were recorded for this clonotype. In DNA form, the CDR3 reads TGCAGTGCCACCTCGGGGGTTAGTTCACCCCTCCACTTT. Amino acids: CSATSGVSSPLHF. The rearrangement uses TRBV20-1 and TRBJ1-6; tentatively, D is TRBD1 (5 bases). CDR1 and CDR2 (germline): DFQATT, SNEGSKA (reference sequence). The V gene lost 6 bases and the J gene lost 9 bases, with 15 bases spanning the gap. The CDR3 covers 13 residues.

The chain couples TRBV20-1 to TRBJ2-5, with 9 bases lining up with TRBD1. This CDR3 has 14 residues. CDR1 DFQATT and CDR2 SNEGSKA come from the germline V gene (reference sequence). The CDR3 nucleotides are TGCTGCGCTAGAGATGGGGGACAGGGAGAGACCCAGTACTTC. Translating it yields CCARDGGQGETQYF.

This clonotype was picked up many times. This chain connects TRBV5-6 to TRBJ2-1; no clear D gene. Looked up from germline, CDR1 is SGHDT and CDR2 is YYEEEE. The CDR3 spans 12 residues. The ends were cut back, 0 bases at V and 6 bases at J, with 4 bases in the middle. As DNA, the CDR3 is TGTGCCAGCAGCTTGGTGATCAATGAGCAGTTCTTC. Protein sequence: CASSLVINEQFF.

By share, this clonotype counts as medium-sized. This rearrangement joins TRBV20-1 to TRBJ1-3, with 9 bases fitting TRBD1. Per germline, CDR1 DFQATT and CDR2 SNEGSKA (reference sequence). V shed 1 base and J 7 bases; nucleotides not matched to a gene: 11. CDR3 length: 16 residues. The CDR3 nucleotides are TGCAGTGCTAGAGTCCGCACCGACAGGGGGAAGAACACCATATATTTT. This translates into CSARVRTDRGKNTIYF.

This clonotype has a count of ten or more. This chain links TRBV20-1 with TRBJ2-7; a weak D match, TRBD1 (6 bases). V gave up 5 bases and J gave up 3 bases, with 14 bases separating them. There are 13 residues in the CDR3. From germline, CDR1 is DFQATT and CDR2 SNEGSKA (reference sequence). For the CDR3, the DNA is TGCAGTGCTTCTCAGGGGATCGACTACGAGCAGTACTTC. Translation gives CSASQGIDYEQYF.

This clonotype has a count of ten or more. J is TRBJ2-3 and V is TRBV20-1; the D gene is possibly TRBD2 (6 bases). CDR3 length: 16 amino acids. V lost 1 base and J 0 bases, leaving 14 bases between the germline ends. Per the germline V gene, CDR1 is DFQATT and CDR2 is SNEGSKA (reference sequence). The CDR3 region is CSARGGTRSSTDTQYF. In nucleotides, the CDR3 is TGCAGTGCTAGAGGCGGGACCCGGAGCAGCACAGATACGCAGTATTTT.

Note on this clonotype: This may stem from a read error, because a much larger clone lies one nucleotide away. The rearrangement links TRBV11-3 to TRBJ2-7; the D is unclear. This CDR3 spans 11 amino acids. Per germline, CDR1 SGHNT and CDR2 YENEEA. Written as DNA, the CDR3 is TGTGCCAGCAGCTACCCGTACGAGCGGTACTTC. Translating it yields CASSYPYERYF.

As for this clonotype: A much larger clone lies a single base off, so this may be a read error. The chain couples TRBV7-9 to TRBJ2-5; TRBD2 matches 16 bases. The CDR3 extends over 17 amino acids. From germline, CDR1 is SEHNR and CDR2 FQNEAQ (reference sequence). With V trimmed by 4 bases and J by 4 bases, 6 bases remained unmatched. This CDR3 reads CASSSGTSGRAGETQYF. CDR3 DNA: TGTGCCAGCAGCTCTGGGACTAGCGGGAGGGCTGGAGAGACCCAGTACTTC.

This clonotype was picked up many times. The chain has TRBV20-1 and TRBJ2-7; D assignment may be TRBD1 or TRBD2 (5 bases each). CDR1 DFQATT and CDR2 SNEGSKA come from the germline V gene (reference sequence). The CDR3 sequence is 15 residues long. Trimming stripped 5 bases from V and 5 bases from J, with 22 bases between. The DNA of the CDR3 is TGCAGTGCTCCCTCGGGCCCGGGGCCGTACCACGAGCAGTACTTC. Translation gives CSAPSGPGPYHEQYF.

In this sample, this clonotype turned up many times. This sequence joins TRBV5-1 and TRBJ2-4; 12 bases align to TRBD1. Germline CDR1 is SGHRS and CDR2 is YFSETQ. The V and J ends lost 4 bases and 7 bases, in that order; junction bases with no gene match: 3. The CDR3 spans 14 residues. CDR3 residues: CASSPGQGANIQYF. CDR3 DNA: TGCGCCAGCAGCCCGGGACAGGGGGCGAACATTCAGTACTTC.

This chain uses TRBV5-4 with TRBJ2-5; 11 bases map to TRBD2. This CDR3 contains 14 residues. Looked up from germline, CDR1 is SGHNT and CDR2 is YYREEE (reference sequence). The ends lost 1 base at V and 4 bases at J; junction bases unmatched: 0. The CDR3 is CASSLTSGRETQYF. The CDR3 coding sequence is TGTGCCAGCAGCTTGACTAGCGGGAGAGAGACCCAGTACTTC.

Many counts were recorded for this clonotype. The genes are TRBV25-1 and TRBJ1-3; no clear D gene. The V gene lost 4 bases and the J gene lost 0 bases, with 7 bases spanning the gap. Germline V gene sequence: CDR1 MGHDK, CDR2 SYGVNS. The CDR3 runs to 14 residues. DNA for the CDR3: TGTGCCAGCAGTGTTTGGGGCTCTGGAAACACCATATATTTT. Translating gives CASSVWGSGNTIYF.

This clonotype was observed at least ten times. V usage is TRBV18 and J usage is TRBJ2-1, with TRBD1 identical over 9 bases. The CDR3 is made up of 16 amino acids. Germline V lookup: CDR1 KGHSH, CDR2 LQKENI. Trimming at V came to 3 bases and at J to 3 bases, leaving 6 bases not matched to a gene. CDR3 nucleotides: TGTGCCAGCTCACCTATGGACAGGGGAATCTACAATGAGCAGTTCTTC. Its translation: CASSPMDRGIYNEQFF.

This clonotype was detected ten times or more. The CDR3 reads CASSFALADLTRQFF. The CDR3 nucleotides read TGTGCCAGCAGTTTCGCACTAGCGGATCTCACTCGGCAGTTCTTC. The chain couples TRBV27 to TRBJ2-1, with 8 bases fitting TRBD2. V shed 3 bases and J 12 bases; nucleotides not matched to a gene: 13. The CDR3 loop spans 15 amino acids. Germline V gives CDR1 MNHEY, CDR2 SMNVEV (reference sequence).

This clonotype was counted only a few times. CDR3 region: CASSGGINSPLHF. CDR3 coding DNA: TGTGCCAGCAGCGGAGGAATTAATTCACCCCTCCACTTT. The J gene is TRBJ1-6, the V gene TRBV2; D is unclear. In germline, CDR1 is SNHLY, CDR2 FYNNEI. V lost 6 bases and J 6 bases, leaving 9 bases between the germline ends. This CDR3 spans 13 amino acids.

The chain joins TRBV20-1 to TRBJ1-1; 7 nucleotides agree with TRBD1. CDR1 DFQATT and CDR2 SNEGSKA come from the germline V gene (reference sequence). Losses at the gene ends were 6 bases for V and 1 base for J; bases not matched to a gene: 8. The CDR3 consists of 14 residues. Here the CDR3 reads CSAKKTGSNTEAFF. The CDR3 DNA reads TGCAGTGCCAAAAAGACAGGGTCGAACACTGAAGCTTTCTTT.